Below, 28 T cell receptor beta chains from the same sample are listed, as sequenced in a study of healthy donors' naive CD4 and CD8 T cells. Each TCR library used approximately 500 ng of total RNA and a linear amplification protocol. Via MiXCR, TCRdb re-called the reads, giving one row per CDR3 protein. In the table there are roughly 200,000 distinct CDR3 sequences, about 70% of which are singletons. The material sequenced was naive CD4+ and CD8+ T cells sorted from blood, pooled from several donors. Receptors were obtained from a pool of human donors in good health; the sample pools cells from several healthy donors.

The chain joins TRBV10-3 to TRBJ2-2; no definite D call. This CDR3 region has 12 residues. V gave up 4 bases and J gave up 6 bases, with 6 bases separating them. The V gene's germline CDR1 is ENHRY and CDR2 SYGVKD. DNA for the CDR3: TGTGCCATCAGTGGGCCGGCCGGGGAGCTGTTTTTT. This gives the protein CAISGPAGELFF.

This clonotype was picked up a small number of times. This chain uses TRBV19 with TRBJ2-1; 9 bases fit TRBD2. The ends lost 6 bases at V and 0 bases at J; junction bases unmatched: 12. The CDR3 has 18 residues. Germline assignment: CDR1 LNHDA and CDR2 SQIVND (reference sequence). The CDR3 here is CASRNSRGRESSYNEQFF. The DNA for the CDR3 is TGTGCCAGTAGGAATTCGCGCGGGAGGGAGAGCTCCTACAATGAGCAGTTCTTC.

This clonotype has more than one count but fewer than ten. The V gene is TRBV6-5, the J gene TRBJ2-5; perhaps D is TRBD1 or TRBD2 (5 bases each). Germline V gene sequence: CDR1 MNHEY, CDR2 SVGAGI. V lost 5 bases, J lost 5 bases, and 18 bases lay in between. The CDR3 length is 15 residues. The CDR3 reads CASSARDRHEETQYF. CDR3 bases: TGTGCCAGCAGTGCCAGGGACCGACATGAGGAGACCCAGTACTTC.

This clonotype occurred a few times. V gene TRBV6-5 combines with J gene TRBJ1-1, with D perhaps TRBD1 (6 bases). The CDR3 has 15 amino acids. Germline CDR1 reads MNHEY; CDR2 reads SVGAGI. The V end was cut by 2 bases, the J end by 2 bases, with 12 bases between. The CDR3 region has the DNA TGTGCCAGCAGTTACGGACAGTTATCTAACACTGAAGCTTTCTTT. Translation gives CASSYGQLSNTEAFF.

This chain uses TRBV2 with TRBJ1-1; TRBD1 matches 10 bases. The germline V gene encodes CDR1 SNHLY and CDR2 FYNNEI. J lost 5 bases, V lost 6 bases, and 6 bases had no gene match. There are 14 residues in the CDR3. The CDR3 sequence: CASSRDRGETEAFF. The CDR3 DNA is TGTGCCAGCAGCCGGGACAGGGGTGAGACTGAAGCTTTCTTT.

The table lists this clonotype with a count of one. The J gene is TRBJ2-7, the V gene TRBV20-1; D is unresolved. The CDR3 contains 11 residues. The V and J ends lost 5 bases and 7 bases respectively, with 12 bases between them. The germline V gene encodes CDR1 DFQATT and CDR2 SNEGSKA (reference sequence). CDR3 DNA sequence: TGCAGTGCTCTTCTCGCCGGAGAGCAGTACTTC. Encoded protein: CSALLAGEQYF.

The J gene is TRBJ2-1, the V gene TRBV6-5; D not resolved. CDR1 is MNHEY, CDR2 SVGAGI, per germline. The length of the CDR3 is 15 residues. Trimming took off 4 bases at V and 1 base at J, with 11 bases between the two ends. CDR3 loop: CASSSPLESYNEQFF. In DNA, the CDR3 is TGTGCCAGCAGTTCCCCACTGGAATCCTACAATGAGCAGTTCTTC.

The rearrangement uses TRBV15 and TRBJ2-7, with D unresolved. The CDR3 totals 14 residues. Germline V lookup: CDR1 LNHNV, CDR2 YYDKDF (reference sequence). The ends were cut back, 0 bases at V and 2 bases at J, with 8 bases in the middle. CDR3 sequence: CATSRDPGPYEQYF. For the CDR3, the DNA is TGTGCCACCAGCAGAGACCCCGGACCCTACGAGCAGTACTTC.

The chain recombines TRBV6-2 or TRBV6-3 with TRBJ2-7; 8 bases line up with TRBD2. This CDR3 region has 11 residues. V lost 11 bases, J lost 2 bases, and 2 bases stayed unmatched. In germline, CDR1 is MNHEY, CDR2 SVGEGT. The CDR3 DNA reads TGTGCCGCGACTAGCGCCTACGAGCAGTACTTC. The encoded protein is CAATSAYEQYF.

The genes are TRBV27 and TRBJ2-6; no reliable D call. Germline CDR1 reads MNHEY; CDR2 reads SMNVEV (reference sequence). This CDR3 is built from 17 residues. V was clipped by 2 bases and J by 0 bases, with 11 bases between them. The chain's CDR3 is CASSLGLVGSGANVLTF. In nucleotides, the CDR3 is TGTGCCAGCAGTTTAGGGTTGGTTGGCTCTGGGGCCAACGTCCTGACTTTC.

This clonotype was observed a single time. The chain carries TRBV13 and TRBJ1-2, with D unresolved. The V end was cut by 3 bases, the J end by 2 bases, with 10 bases between. This CDR3 has 14 amino acids. Germline V gene sequence: CDR1 PRHDT, CDR2 FYEKMQ (reference sequence). The DNA of the CDR3 is TGTGCCAGCAGCTTGGCAGTCTCCAACTATGGCTACACCTTC. Translated: CASSLAVSNYGYTF. Based on the CDR3 plus reference TRBV13 and TRBJ1-2, the full variable domain is AAGVIQSPRHLIKEKRETATLKCYPIPRHDTVYWYQQGPGQDPQFLISFYEKMQSDKGSIPDRFSAQQFSDYHSELNMSSLELGDSALYFCASSLAVSNYGYTFGSGTRLTVV.

The J gene is TRBJ2-1, the V gene TRBV12-3 or TRBV12-4, with D uncertain. V was trimmed by 0 bases and J by 6 bases, leaving 12 bases between them. The CDR3 has 15 residues. In DNA, the CDR3 is TGTGCCAGCAGTTTAGCGGGTTTCTACCCCAATGAGCAGTTCTTC. Translated, it gives CASSLAGFYPNEQFF.

The chain joins TRBV18 to TRBJ2-7; 9 nucleotides line up with TRBD2. Germline CDR1 reads KGHSH; CDR2 reads LQKENI. Trimming cost V 2 bases and J 0 bases; bases outside gene matches: 14. CDR3 length equals 19 residues. The CDR3 DNA sequence: TGTGCCAGCTCACCAAATCGGGGTAGCGGGAGTTCGGGCTCCTACGAGCAGTACTTC. Amino acid sequence: CASSPNRGSGSSGSYEQYF.

This sequence joins TRBV29-1 and TRBJ2-1; D may be TRBD2 (6 bases). Germline-derived CDR1 and CDR2 are SQVTM and ANQGSEA. This CDR3 is 12 amino acids long. In DNA form, the CDR3 reads TGCAGTCACGGGAGAGCGTCCCCTGAGCAGTTCTTC. Its protein is CSHGRASPEQFF.

The chain combines TRBV19 with TRBJ2-5, with D tentatively TRBD1 or TRBD2 (6 bases each). Germline-derived CDR1 and CDR2 are LNHDA and SQIVND (reference sequence). This CDR3 is built from 15 residues. The V end lost 6 bases, the J end lost 4 bases, and 18 bases lay between the germline ends. The CDR3 loop reads CASRSSGQRGETQYF. The CDR3 DNA follows: TGTGCCAGTAGAAGTAGCGGACAGAGGGGAGAGACCCAGTACTTC.

CDR3: CSAGLAGTGGNEQFF. CDR3 in DNA: TGCAGTGCTGGACTAGCGGGGACGGGTGGTAATGAGCAGTTCTTC. The rearrangement joins TRBV20-1 to TRBJ2-1, with 12 bases identical to TRBD2. Germline CDR1 and CDR2: DFQATT and SNEGSKA (reference sequence). The CDR3 totals 15 residues. V shed 5 bases, J shed 7 bases, and the junction held 9 bases outside the gene matches.

The V and J genes are TRBV29-1 and TRBJ2-3; D gene unclear. CDR1 and CDR2 from the germline V gene are SQVTM and ANQGSEA. This CDR3 spans 14 amino acids. The germline V and J ends were trimmed by 7 bases and 2 bases, with 16 bases remaining between them. For the CDR3, the DNA is TGCAGCGCCGTCGGGCAGGAGTCCACAGATACGCAGTATTTT. Translating gives CSAVGQESTDTQYF.

The chain uses TRBV29-1 and TRBJ2-7; 8 nucleotides line up with TRBD1. The CDR3 sequence is 14 residues long. J was trimmed by 2 bases and V by 1 base; bases with no gene match: 4. Germline CDR1 reads SQVTM; CDR2 reads ANQGSEA. The DNA for the CDR3 is TGCAGCGTTGAAGTGACAGGGGATCCCTACGAGCAGTACTTC. As protein: CSVEVTGDPYEQYF.

This chain joins TRBV29-1 and TRBJ1-2; no definite D call. Trimming stripped 4 bases from V and 4 bases from J, with 13 bases between. Germline CDR1 SQVTM, CDR2 ANQGSEA. CDR3 length: 13 amino acids. The CDR3 is CSVVEVSGYGYTF. The CDR3 bases are TGCAGCGTTGTGGAAGTATCGGGCTATGGCTACACCTTC.

J is TRBJ1-5 and V is TRBV15, with no clear D. The CDR3 covers 15 residues. Germline lookup yields CDR1 LNHNV and CDR2 YYDKDF (reference sequence). The V end lost 1 base, the J end lost 5 bases, and 12 bases lay between the germline ends. The CDR3 region is CATSRVDRGHQPQHF. CDR3 sequence (DNA): TGTGCCACCAGCAGAGTTGATCGGGGTCATCAGCCCCAGCATTTT.

This chain's CDR3 is CSVEVRVHEQYF. As DNA, the CDR3 is TGCAGCGTTGAGGTTCGAGTTCACGAGCAGTACTTC. The V gene is TRBV29-1, the J gene TRBJ2-7; no definite D call. CDR1 is SQVTM and CDR2 is ANQGSEA in the germline V gene. The CDR3 loop spans 12 amino acids. The V end was cut by 3 bases, the J end by 5 bases, with 11 bases between.

V is TRBV11-2 and J is TRBJ2-3, with 7 nucleotides matching TRBD2. The CDR3 contains 16 residues. The J segment lost 2 bases and the V segment lost 1 base, leaving 6 bases of the junction unmatched. Germline CDR1 reads SGHAT; CDR2 reads FQNNGV. The chain's CDR3 is CASSLGGRDYTDTQYF. CDR3 nucleotides: TGTGCCAGCAGCTTAGGAGGGAGGGACTACACAGATACGCAGTATTTT.

The gene calls are TRBV29-1 and TRBJ2-2; unclear D gene. The germline V gene encodes CDR1 SQVTM and CDR2 ANQGSEA. Trimming stripped 6 bases from V and 5 bases from J, with 13 bases between. The CDR3 extends over 13 amino acids. In nucleotides, the CDR3 is TGCAGCGTACCTGACCCCCAAACCGGGGAGCTGTTTTTT. This translates into CSVPDPQTGELFF.

This clonotype was observed once. The chain links TRBV28 to TRBJ2-3, with D maybe TRBD2 (5 bases). The germline V and J ends were trimmed by 2 bases and 2 bases, with 11 bases remaining between them. Germline V gene sequence: CDR1 MDHEN, CDR2 SYDVKM. The CDR3 totals 15 residues. The CDR3 protein is CASSLQRELTDTQYF. The DNA of the CDR3 is TGTGCCAGCAGTTTACAACGGGAACTCACAGATACGCAGTATTTT.

A note on this clonotype: The junction departs from the called germline gene at one end, perhaps through a read error. The V call is TRBV6-5, the J call TRBJ1-5; D not certain. CDR3 size: 13 residues. Looked up from germline, CDR1 is MNHEY and CDR2 is SVGAGI. CDR3: CLGVGSSNQPQHF. CDR3 in DNA: TGCCTCGGGGTTGGGTCTAGCAATCAGCCCCAGCATTTT.

The CDR3 is CASSSPSGTDVSGANVLTF. For the CDR3, the DNA is TGTGCCAGCAGCTCCCCTTCTGGGACAGACGTCTCTGGGGCCAACGTCCTGACTTTC. The rearrangement joins TRBV7-6 to TRBJ2-6; 7 positions match TRBD1. This CDR3 spans 19 amino acids. With 4 bases clipped from V and 0 bases from J, the junction kept 12 bases outside the gene matches. The germline V gene has CDR1 SGHVS and CDR2 FNYEAQ.

Turning to this clonotype: An end of the junction differs from the germline gene, which may be a read error. This chain uses TRBV19 with TRBJ2-1; D might be TRBD1 or TRBD2, each matching 5 bases. There are 15 residues in the CDR3. Germline-derived CDR1 and CDR2 are LNHDA and SQIVND (reference sequence). The CDR3: CASREVRRGYNEQFF. In DNA, the CDR3 is TGTGCCAGTAGAGAAGTCCGTCGGGGCTACAATGAGCAATTCTTC.

V and J are TRBV6-6 and TRBJ2-7; 10 bases align to TRBD2. The CDR3 length is 16 residues. V gave up 0 bases and J gave up 0 bases; unmatched junction bases: 2. The germline V gene has CDR1 MNHNY and CDR2 SVGAGI (reference sequence). The CDR3 DNA reads as TGTGCCAGCAGTTACTCGGCTAGCGGGAGCTCCTACGAGCAGTACTTC. Its protein product is CASSYSASGSSYEQYF.